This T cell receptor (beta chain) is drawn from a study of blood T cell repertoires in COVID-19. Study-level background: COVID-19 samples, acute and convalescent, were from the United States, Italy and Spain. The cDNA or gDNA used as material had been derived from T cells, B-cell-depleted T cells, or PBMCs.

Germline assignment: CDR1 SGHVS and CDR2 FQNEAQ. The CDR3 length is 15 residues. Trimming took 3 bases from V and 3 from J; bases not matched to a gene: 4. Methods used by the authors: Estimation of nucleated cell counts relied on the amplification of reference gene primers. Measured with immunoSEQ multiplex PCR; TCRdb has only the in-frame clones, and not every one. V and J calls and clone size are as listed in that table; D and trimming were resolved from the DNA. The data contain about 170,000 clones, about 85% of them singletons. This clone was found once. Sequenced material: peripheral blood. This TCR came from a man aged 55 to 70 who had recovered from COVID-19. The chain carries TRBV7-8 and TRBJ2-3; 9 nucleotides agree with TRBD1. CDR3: CASSLSGQGTDTQYF. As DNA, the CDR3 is TGTGCCAGCAGCTTGTCGGGACAGGGAACAGATACGCAGTATTTT.